This T cell receptor beta chain came from a study of tumor-infiltrating lymphocytes in primary liver carcinoma (dated by TCRdb to the late 2010s). Some background on the complete study: Between late 2015 and early 2016, 5 or 6 patients in China with histopathologically diagnosed primary liver carcinoma had their tumors surgically resected. Of the five patients (three men and two women, aged 30 to 69 years), four had hepatocellular carcinoma and one had combined HCC and intrahepatic cholangiocarcinoma. The tumors of the five patients were staged as T1-T3 N0M0, with maximum diameters ranging from roughly 4.2 to 10 cm. Roughly 3.5 to 7.13 million productive TCRbeta reads were obtained per sample, and no significant difference in read depth was found between tissue types. The study combined TCRbeta repertoire sequencing, expression microarrays and whole-exome sequencing across five regions of each liver tumor, with adjacent normal tissue and blood. A total of 35 or so specimens from 5 patients went through TCRbeta repertoire sequencing, namely 25 tumor regions, 5 adjacent noncancerous liver tissues and 5 peripheral blood samples. Repertoires from technical replicates were highly reproducible, with mean shared-clone rates near 0.89 and correlation coefficients above 0.98. The research as a whole found: Bulk unsorted samples precluded comparing CD4+ and CD8+ T cell repertoires. Because only the TCR beta chain was sequenced and unpaired alpha chains were not captured, true repertoire diversity is likely underestimated. Only five patients were included in the study, and the authors note that the findings should be validated in a larger study. The top 250 clones accounted for a significantly greater share of the repertoire in tumors than in blood (p = 0.039). Consistent with antigen-driven expansion, pairs of tumor regions showed higher repertoire overlap (mean about 36%) than either tumor-adjacent pairs (around 17%) or tumor-blood pairs (about 14%).

This clonotype was counted between two and nine times. Which antigen it targets is not known. The junction and the germline gene differ at one end; a read error may be behind it. Blood RNA was extracted from unsorted whole blood with TRIzol reagent; germline DNA came from the DNeasy Blood & Tissue kit. Patients had chronic HBV infection and were treatment-naive at sampling. About 3.7 milliliters of peripheral blood were collected into K2EDTA tubes before surgery. CDR1 and CDR2, per the germline V gene (reference sequence), are MNHNY and SVGAGI. The CDR3, from cysteine to phenylalanine, totals 16 residues. Only the CDR3 DNA is retained, 48 bases long and in frame from the first base. TCRbeta-specific cDNA was reverse-transcribed from 500 ng total RNA using a constant-region primer and ProtoScript II reverse transcriptase. The TCRbeta libraries were prepared through three rounds of nested multiplex PCR following a slightly modified ARM-PCR procedure. Multiplex TRBV1-TRBV30 forward primers and a Cbeta reverse primer were used in the first two PCR rounds, each of which was run for around 10 cycles. A final 25-cycle PCR with Deep VentR polymerase added sample barcodes and Illumina adapters. Before sequencing, amplicons between 200 and 500 bp were purified from gel using a QIAquick gel extraction kit. The TCRbeta amplicons were sequenced with 250-bp paired-end reads on an Illumina HiSeq 2500. The source study handled its data this way. Reads were quality-trimmed with Trimmomatic v0.33, and paired reads were merged with FLASH v1.2.11 to recover full CDR3 sequences. V, D and J germline segments were assigned to the rearranged TCRbeta sequences using MiGEC v1.2.1b. Clonotype statistics and Shannon-Wiener diversity indices were computed with VDJtools v1.0.0. To cut down on sampling bias, every analysis after diversity analysis relied on just the 250 most abundant clonotypes from each sample. The raw public reads went through TCRdb reprocessing: fastp at Q25, MiXCR clone calling, in-frame beta chains kept. CDR3 protein duplicates are merged, each entry listing the most common genes and DNA. V and J calls and clone size were set by TCRdb, not the authors. This sample is represented by about 210,000 distinct CDR3 sequences; 65% of them were singletons. Jointly, the top ten make up approximately 6.5% of the sample.

The sequence is built from TRBV6-6 and TRBJ2-3; a stretch of 7 junction bases matches TRBD2. The sequence was obtained from a woman aged 55-70 years with primary liver carcinoma and hepatitis B virus infection. Specimen: peripheral blood. The bases are TGTGCTAGCAGTTACTCGAGCGGGAAGGGCACAGGTACGCAGTATTTT. Translated, it gives CASSYSSGKGTGTQYF.